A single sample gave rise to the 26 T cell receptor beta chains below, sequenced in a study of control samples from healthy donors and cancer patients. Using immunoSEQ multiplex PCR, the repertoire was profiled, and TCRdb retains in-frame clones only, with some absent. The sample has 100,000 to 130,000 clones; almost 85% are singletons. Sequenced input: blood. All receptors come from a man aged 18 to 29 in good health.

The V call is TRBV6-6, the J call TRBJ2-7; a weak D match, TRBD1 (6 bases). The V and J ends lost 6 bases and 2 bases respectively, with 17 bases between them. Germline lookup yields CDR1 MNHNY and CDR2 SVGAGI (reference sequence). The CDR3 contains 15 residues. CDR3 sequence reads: CASSRGTTRPYEQYV. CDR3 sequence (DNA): TGTGCCAGCAGCAGAGGGACAACCCGACCCTACGAGCAGTACGTC.

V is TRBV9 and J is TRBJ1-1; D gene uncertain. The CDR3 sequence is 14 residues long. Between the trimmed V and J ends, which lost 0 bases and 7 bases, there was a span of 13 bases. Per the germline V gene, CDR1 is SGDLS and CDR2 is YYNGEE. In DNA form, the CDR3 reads TGTGCCAGCAGCGTAGTGGGGATGAGGGATGAAGCTTTCTTT. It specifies CASSVVGMRDEAFF.

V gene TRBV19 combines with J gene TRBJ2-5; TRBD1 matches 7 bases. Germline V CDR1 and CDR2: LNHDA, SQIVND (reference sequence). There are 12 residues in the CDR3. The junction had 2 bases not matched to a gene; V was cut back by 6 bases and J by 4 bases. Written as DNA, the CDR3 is TGTGCCAGTAGAGGACAGGTAGAGACCCAGTACTTC. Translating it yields CASRGQVETQYF.

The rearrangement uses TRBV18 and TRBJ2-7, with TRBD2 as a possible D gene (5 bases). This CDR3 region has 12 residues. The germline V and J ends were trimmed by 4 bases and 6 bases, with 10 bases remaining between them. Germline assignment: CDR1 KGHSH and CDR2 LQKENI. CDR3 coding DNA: TGTGCCAGCTCACAACCAGGAGGCGAGCAGTACGTC. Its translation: CASSQPGGEQYV.

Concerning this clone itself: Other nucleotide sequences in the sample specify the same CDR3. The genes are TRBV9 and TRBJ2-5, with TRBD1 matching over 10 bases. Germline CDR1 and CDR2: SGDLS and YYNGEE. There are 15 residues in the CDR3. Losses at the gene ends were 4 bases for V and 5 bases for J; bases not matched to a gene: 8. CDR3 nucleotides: TGTGCCAGCAGCCCCTGGACAGGGGGAGGGGAGACCCAGTACTTC. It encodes CASSPWTGGGETQYF.

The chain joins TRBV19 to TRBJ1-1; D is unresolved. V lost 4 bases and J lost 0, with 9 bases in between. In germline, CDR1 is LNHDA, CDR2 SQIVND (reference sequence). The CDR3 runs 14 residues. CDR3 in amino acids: CASSKGNLNTEAFF. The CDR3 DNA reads TGTGCCAGTAGTAAGGGCAACTTGAACACTGAAGCTTTCTTT.

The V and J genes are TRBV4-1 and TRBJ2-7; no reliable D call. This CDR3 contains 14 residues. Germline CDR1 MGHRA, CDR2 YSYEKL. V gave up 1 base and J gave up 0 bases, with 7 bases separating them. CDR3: CASSQVTSSYEQYF. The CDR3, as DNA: TGCGCCAGCAGCCAAGTAACGAGCTCCTACGAGCAGTACTTC.

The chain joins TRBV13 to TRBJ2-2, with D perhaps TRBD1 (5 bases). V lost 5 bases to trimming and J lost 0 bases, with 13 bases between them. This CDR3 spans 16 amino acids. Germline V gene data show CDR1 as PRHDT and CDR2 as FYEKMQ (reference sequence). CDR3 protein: CASSLGHFTNTGELFF. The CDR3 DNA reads TGTGCCAGCAGCCTTGGACATTTCACGAACACCGGGGAGCTGTTTTTT.

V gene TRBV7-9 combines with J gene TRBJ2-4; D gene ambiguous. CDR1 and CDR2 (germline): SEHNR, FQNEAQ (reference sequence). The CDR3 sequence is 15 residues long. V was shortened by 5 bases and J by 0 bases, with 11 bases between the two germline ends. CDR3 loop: CASSLEDGAKNIQYF. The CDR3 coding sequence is TGTGCCAGCAGCCTAGAGGACGGAGCCAAAAACATTCAGTACTTC.

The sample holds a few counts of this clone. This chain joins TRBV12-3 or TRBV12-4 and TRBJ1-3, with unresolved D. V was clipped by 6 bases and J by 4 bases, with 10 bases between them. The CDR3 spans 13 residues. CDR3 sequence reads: CASSSPWGNTIYF. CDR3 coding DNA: TGTGCCAGCAGCTCTCCTTGGGGAAACACCATATATTTT.

This CDR3 is CASIRGNTEAFF. The CDR3 bases are TGTGCCAGCATCAGGGGGAACACTGAAGCTTTCTTT. This rearrangement joins TRBV25-1 to TRBJ1-1; D is possibly TRBD1 (6 bases). Germline values: CDR1 MGHDK, CDR2 SYGVNS. With 7 bases removed from V and 1 base from J, the gap between germline ends came to 7 bases. This CDR3 has 12 amino acids.

CDR3 sequence reads: CASSPQLAGQTQYF. The CDR3 nucleotides are TGTGCCAGCAGCCCTCAACTAGCAGGGCAGACCCAGTACTTC. The chain has TRBV4-2 and TRBJ2-5, with D perhaps matching TRBD2 (6 bases). Trimming stripped 4 bases from V and 6 bases from J, with 15 bases between. Germline lookup yields CDR1 LGHNA and CDR2 YNFKEQ. This CDR3 is 14 amino acids long.

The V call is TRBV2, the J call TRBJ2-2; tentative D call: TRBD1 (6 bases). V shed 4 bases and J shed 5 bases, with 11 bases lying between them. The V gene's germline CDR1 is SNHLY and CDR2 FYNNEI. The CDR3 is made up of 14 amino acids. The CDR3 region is CASSVDRKTGELFF. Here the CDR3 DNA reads TGTGCCAGCAGTGTAGACAGGAAGACCGGGGAGCTGTTTTTT.

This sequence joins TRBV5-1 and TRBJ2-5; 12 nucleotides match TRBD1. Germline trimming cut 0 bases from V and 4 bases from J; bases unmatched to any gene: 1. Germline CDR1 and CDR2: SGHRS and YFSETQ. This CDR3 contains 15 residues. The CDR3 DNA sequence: TGCGCCAGCAGCTTGGGGGACAGGGGGCGAGAGACCCAGTACTTC. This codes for CASSLGDRGRETQYF.

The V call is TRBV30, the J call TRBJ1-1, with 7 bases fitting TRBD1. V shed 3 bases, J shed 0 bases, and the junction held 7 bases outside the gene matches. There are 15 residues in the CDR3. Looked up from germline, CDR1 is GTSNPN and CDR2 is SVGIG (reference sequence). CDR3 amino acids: CAWRGGQTMNTEAFF. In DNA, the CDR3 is TGTGCCTGGAGGGGGGGACAGACCATGAACACTGAAGCTTTCTTT.

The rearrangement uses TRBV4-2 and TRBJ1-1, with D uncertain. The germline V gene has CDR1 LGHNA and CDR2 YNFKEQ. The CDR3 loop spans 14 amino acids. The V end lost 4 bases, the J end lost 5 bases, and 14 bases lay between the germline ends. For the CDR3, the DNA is TGTGCCAGCAGCCCTCACACATTGGGGACTGAAGCTTTCTTT. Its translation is CASSPHTLGTEAFF.

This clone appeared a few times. CDR3 bases: TGTGCCAGCCCCCCTAGTCTTAGCGGGGGGGCAATCTACGAGCAGTACTTC. Translating it yields CASPPSLSGGAIYEQYF. The chain carries TRBV28 and TRBJ2-7; 11 nucleotides align to TRBD2. The CDR3 extends over 17 amino acids. Germline V gives CDR1 MDHEN, CDR2 SYDVKM. The J segment lost 3 bases and the V segment lost 8 bases, leaving 15 bases of the junction unmatched.

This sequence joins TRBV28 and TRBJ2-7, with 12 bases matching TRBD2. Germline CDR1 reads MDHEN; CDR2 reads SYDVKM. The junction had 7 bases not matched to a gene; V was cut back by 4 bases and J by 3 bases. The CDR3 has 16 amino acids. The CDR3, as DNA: TGTGCCAGCAGTTCCGGACTAGCGGGGTCCTACTACGAGCAGTACTTC. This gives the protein CASSSGLAGSYYEQYF.

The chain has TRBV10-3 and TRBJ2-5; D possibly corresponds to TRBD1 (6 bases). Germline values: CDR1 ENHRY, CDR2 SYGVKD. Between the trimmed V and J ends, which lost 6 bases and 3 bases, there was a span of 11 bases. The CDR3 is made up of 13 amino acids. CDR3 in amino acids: CAIRAWTEETQYF. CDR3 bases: TGTGCCATCAGGGCGTGGACAGAAGAGACCCAGTACTTC.

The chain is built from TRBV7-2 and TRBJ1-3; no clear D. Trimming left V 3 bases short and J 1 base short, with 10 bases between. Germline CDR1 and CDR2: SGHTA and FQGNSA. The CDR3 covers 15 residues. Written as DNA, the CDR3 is TGTGCCAGCAGCTTTAGTTGGGGTTCTGGAAACACCATATATTTT. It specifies CASSFSWGSGNTIYF. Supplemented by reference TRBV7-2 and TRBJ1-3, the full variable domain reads GAGVSQSPSNKVTEKGKDVELRCDPISGHTALYWYRQSLGQGLEFLIYFQGNSAPDKSGLPSDRFSAERTGGSVSTLTIQRTQQEDSAVYLCASSFSWGSGNTIYFGEGSWLTVV.

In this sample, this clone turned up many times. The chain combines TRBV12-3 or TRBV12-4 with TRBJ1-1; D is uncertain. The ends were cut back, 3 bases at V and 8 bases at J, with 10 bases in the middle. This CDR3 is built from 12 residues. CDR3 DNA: TGTGCCAGCAGTTTCCTCGACGGAGAAGCTTTCTTT. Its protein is CASSFLDGEAFF.

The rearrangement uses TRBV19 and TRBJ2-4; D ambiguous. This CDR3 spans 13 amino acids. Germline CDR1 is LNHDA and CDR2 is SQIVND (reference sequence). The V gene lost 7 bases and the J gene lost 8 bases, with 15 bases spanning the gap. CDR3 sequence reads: CASIGPVGYIQYF. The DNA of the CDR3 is TGTGCCAGTATAGGGCCAGTCGGTTACATTCAGTACTTC.

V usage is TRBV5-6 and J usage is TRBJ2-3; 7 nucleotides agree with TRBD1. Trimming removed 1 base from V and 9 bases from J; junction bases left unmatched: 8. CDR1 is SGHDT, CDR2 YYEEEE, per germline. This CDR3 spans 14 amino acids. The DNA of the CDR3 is TGTGCCAGCAGCTTGCAAGTGGGACAGACAACGCAGTATTTT. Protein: CASSLQVGQTTQYF. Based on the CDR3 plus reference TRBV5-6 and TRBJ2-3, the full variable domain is DAGVTQSPTHLIKTRGQQVTLRCSPKSGHDTVSWYQQALGQGPQFIFQYYEEEERQRGNFPDRFSGHQFPNYSSELNVNALLLGDSALYLCASSLQVGQTTQYFGPGTRLTVL.

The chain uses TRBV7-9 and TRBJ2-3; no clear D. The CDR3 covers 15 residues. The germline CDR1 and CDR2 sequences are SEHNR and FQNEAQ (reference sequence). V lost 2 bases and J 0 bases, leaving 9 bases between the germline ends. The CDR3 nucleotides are TGTGCCAGCAGCTTAACAGTAGCTAGCACAGATACGCAGTATTTT. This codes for CASSLTVASTDTQYF.

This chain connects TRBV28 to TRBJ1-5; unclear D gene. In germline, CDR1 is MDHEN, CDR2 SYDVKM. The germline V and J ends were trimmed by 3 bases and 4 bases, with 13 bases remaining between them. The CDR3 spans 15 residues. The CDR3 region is CASSFVYQSNQPQHF. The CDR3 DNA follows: TGTGCCAGCAGTTTCGTTTACCAGTCAAATCAGCCCCAGCATTTT. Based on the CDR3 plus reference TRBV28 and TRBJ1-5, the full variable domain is DVKVTQSSRYLVKRTGEKVFLECVQDMDHENMFWYRQDPGLGLRLIYFSYDVKMKEKGDIPEGYSVSREKKERFSLILESASTNQTSMYLCASSFVYQSNQPQHFGDGTRLSIL.

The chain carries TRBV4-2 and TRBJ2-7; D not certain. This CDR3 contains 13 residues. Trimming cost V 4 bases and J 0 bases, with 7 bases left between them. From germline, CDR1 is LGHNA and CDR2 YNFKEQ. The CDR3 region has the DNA TGTGCCAGCAGCCCCAGGAGCTCCTACGAGCAGTACTTC. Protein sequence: CASSPRSSYEQYF.